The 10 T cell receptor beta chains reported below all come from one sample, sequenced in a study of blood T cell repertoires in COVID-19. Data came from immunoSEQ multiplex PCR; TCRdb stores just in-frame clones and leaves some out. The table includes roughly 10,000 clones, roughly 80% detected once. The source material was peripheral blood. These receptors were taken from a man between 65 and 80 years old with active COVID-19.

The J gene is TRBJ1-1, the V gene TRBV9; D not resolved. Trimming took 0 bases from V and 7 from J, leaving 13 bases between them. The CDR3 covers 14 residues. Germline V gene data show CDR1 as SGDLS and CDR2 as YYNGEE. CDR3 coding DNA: TGTGCCAGCAGCGTAGATGGGTTGAGCGGTGAAGCTTTCTTT. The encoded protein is CASSVDGLSGEAFF.

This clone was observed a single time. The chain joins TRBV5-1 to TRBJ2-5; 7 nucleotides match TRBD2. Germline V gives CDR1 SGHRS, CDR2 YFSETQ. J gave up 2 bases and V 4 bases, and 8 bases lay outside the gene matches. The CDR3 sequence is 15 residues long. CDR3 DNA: TGCGCCAGCAGCCGCGGCGGGGGACTTCAAGAGACCCAGTACTTC. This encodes CASSRGGGLQETQYF.

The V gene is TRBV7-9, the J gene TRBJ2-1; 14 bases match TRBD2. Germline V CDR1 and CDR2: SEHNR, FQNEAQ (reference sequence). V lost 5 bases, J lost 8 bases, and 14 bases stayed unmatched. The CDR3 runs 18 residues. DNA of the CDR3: TGTGCCAGCAGCCAAAGTACCCTGGGACTAGCGGGGGTCGATGAGCAGTTCTTC. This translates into CASSQSTLGLAGVDEQFF. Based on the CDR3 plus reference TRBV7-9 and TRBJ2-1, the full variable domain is DTGVSQNPRHKITKRGQNVTFRCDPISEHNRLYWYRQTLGQGPEFLTYFQNEAQLEKSRLLSDRFSAERPKGSFSTLEIQRTEQGDSAMYLCASSQSTLGLAGVDEQFFGPGTRLTVL.

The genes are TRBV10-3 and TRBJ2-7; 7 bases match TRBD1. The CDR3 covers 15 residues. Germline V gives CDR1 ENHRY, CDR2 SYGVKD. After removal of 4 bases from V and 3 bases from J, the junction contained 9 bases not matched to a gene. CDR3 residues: CAISGGQLAGYEQYF. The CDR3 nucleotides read TGTGCCATCAGTGGGGGACAGTTGGCCGGCTACGAGCAGTACTTC.

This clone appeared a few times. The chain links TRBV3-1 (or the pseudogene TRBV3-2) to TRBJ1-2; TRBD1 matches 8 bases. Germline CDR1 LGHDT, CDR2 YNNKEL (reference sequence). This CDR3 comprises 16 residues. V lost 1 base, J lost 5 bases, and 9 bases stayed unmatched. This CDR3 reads CASSQALTGTGYGYTF. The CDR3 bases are TGTGCCAGCAGCCAAGCCCTTACCGGGACAGGTTATGGCTACACCTTC.

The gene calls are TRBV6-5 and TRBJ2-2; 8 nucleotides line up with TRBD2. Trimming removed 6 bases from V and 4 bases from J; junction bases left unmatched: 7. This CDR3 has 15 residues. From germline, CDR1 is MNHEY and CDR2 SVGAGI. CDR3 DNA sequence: TGTGCCAGCAGACCGGGACTAGGTATCACCGGGGAGCTGTTTTTT. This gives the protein CASRPGLGITGELFF.

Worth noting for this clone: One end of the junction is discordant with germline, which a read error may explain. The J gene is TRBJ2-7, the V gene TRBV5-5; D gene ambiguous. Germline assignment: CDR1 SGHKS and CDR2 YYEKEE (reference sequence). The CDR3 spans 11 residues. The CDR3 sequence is CASTYSHEQYF. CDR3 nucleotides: TGTGCCAGCACCTACTCCCACGAGCAGTACTTC.

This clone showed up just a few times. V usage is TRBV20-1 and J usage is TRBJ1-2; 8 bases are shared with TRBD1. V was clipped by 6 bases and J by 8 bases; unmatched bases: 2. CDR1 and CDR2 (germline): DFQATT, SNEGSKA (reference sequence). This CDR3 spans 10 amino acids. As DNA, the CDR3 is TGCAGTGCCACAGGGGGGGGCTACACCTTC. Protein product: CSATGGGYTF.

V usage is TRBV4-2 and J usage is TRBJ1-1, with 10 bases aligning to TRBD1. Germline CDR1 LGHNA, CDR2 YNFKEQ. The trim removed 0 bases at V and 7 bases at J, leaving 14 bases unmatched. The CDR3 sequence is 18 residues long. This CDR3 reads CASSQEGGHRDRGFEAFF. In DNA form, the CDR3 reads TGTGCCAGCAGCCAAGAGGGGGGGCACCGGGACAGGGGCTTTGAAGCTTTCTTT.

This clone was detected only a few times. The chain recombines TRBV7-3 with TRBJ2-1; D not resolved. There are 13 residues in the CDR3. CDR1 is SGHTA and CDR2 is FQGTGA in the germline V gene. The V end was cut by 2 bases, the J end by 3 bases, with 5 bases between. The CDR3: CASSLGNYNEQFF. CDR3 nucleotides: TGTGCCAGCAGCTTAGGCAACTACAATGAGCAGTTCTTC.